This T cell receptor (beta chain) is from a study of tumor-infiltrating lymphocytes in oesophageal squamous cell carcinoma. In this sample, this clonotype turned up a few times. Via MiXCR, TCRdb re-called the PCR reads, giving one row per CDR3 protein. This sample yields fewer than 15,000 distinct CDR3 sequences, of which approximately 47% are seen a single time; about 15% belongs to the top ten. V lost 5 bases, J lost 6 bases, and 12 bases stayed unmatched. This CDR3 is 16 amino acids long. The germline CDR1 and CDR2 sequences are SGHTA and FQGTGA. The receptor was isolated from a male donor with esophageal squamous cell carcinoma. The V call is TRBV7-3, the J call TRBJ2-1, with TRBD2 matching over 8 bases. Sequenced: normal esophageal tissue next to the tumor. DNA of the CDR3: TGTGCCAGCAGCCGACGGGGGGGGGGTTCTCGCAATGAGCAGTTCTTC. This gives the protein CASSRRGGGSRNEQFF.